Below, 2 T cell receptor beta chains from the same sample are listed, as sequenced in a study of T cell responses to AZD1222 COVID-19 vaccine. Profiling relied on immunoSEQ multiplex PCR, and the TCRdb table lists in-frame clones only, not all of them. The table shows around 120,000 clones, with about 92% occurring only once. The sample was peripheral blood, taken 28 days after the second AZD1222 dose. These receptors were collected from an adult who received the AZD1222 COVID-19 vaccine.

The genes are TRBV2 and TRBJ1-4, with 7 bases identical to TRBD1. The CDR3 sequence is 13 residues long. In germline, CDR1 is SNHLY, CDR2 FYNNEI. The V segment lost 8 bases and the J segment 7 bases; nucleotides outside the gene matches: 7. CDR3 sequence reads: CASSDRTGEKLFF. The DNA of the CDR3 is TGTGCCAGCTCAGACAGGACAGGTGAAAAACTGTTTTTT.

This chain connects TRBV5-4 to TRBJ1-1; TRBD1 matches 7 bases. The CDR3 consists of 15 residues. Trimming cost V 0 bases and J 1 base; bases outside gene matches: 3. The V gene's germline CDR1 is SGHNT and CDR2 YYREEE (reference sequence). CDR3 region: CASSLGGGKNTEAFF. The CDR3 DNA reads as TGTGCCAGCAGCTTGGGAGGGGGCAAGAACACTGAAGCTTTCTTT.